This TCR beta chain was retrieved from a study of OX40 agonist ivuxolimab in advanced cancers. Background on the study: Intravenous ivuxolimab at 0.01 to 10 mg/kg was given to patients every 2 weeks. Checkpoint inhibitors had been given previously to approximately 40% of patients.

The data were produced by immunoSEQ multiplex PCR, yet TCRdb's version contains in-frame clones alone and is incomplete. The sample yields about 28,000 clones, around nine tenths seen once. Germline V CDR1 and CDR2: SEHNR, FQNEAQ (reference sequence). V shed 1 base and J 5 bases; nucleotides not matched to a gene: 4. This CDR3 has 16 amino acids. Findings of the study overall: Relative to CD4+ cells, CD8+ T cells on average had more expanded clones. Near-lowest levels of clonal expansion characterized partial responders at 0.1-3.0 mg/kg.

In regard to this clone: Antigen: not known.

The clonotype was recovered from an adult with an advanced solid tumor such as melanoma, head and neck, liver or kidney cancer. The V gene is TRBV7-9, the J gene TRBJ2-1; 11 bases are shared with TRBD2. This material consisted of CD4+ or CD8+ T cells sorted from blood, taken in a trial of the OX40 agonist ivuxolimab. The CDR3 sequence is CASSLGLAGIHNEQFF. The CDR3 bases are TGTGCCAGCAGCTTAGGACTAGCGGGAATCCACAATGAGCAGTTCTTC. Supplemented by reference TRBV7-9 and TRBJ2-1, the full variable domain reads DTGVSQNPRHKITKRGQNVTFRCDPISEHNRLYWYRQTLGQGPEFLTYFQNEAQLEKSRLLSDRFSAERPKGSFSTLEIQRTEQGDSAMYLCASSLGLAGIHNEQFFGPGTRLTVL.